A selection of T cell receptor beta chains follows, all from one sample in a study of blood T cell repertoires in COVID-19. Data came from immunoSEQ multiplex PCR; TCRdb stores just in-frame clones and leaves some out. The sample has around 250,000 clones, 65% to 85% seen once; the top ten hold approximately 4%. The sequenced sample consisted of peripheral blood. The source of these receptors is a man over 45 with active or convalescent COVID-19. Each CDR3 is given with its conserved first and last residue. The D gene is left open where the match is weak. Part of the rows lack a size; the others show once, few, many or a class for expanded clones.

v_gene	abundance	d_gene	j_gene	len	CDR3aa	CDR3nt
TRBV4-1	NA	NA	TRBJ1-1	20	CASSQDPPQLSRGLNTEAFF	TGCGCCAGCAGCCAAGATCCCCCACAGCTTTCAAGGGGATTAAACACTGAAGCTTTCTTT
TRBV2	NA	TRBD1	TRBJ1-5	19	CASSEVPFGTGGVDQPQHF	TGTGCCAGCAGTGAAGTCCCCTTTGGGACAGGGGGCGTCGATCAGCCCCAGCATTTT
TRBV19	NA	NA	TRBJ1-2	15	CASSIAARVKGMYTF	TGTGCCAGTAGTATAGCCGCCAGGGTGAAGGGGATGTACACCTTC
TRBV20-1	few	NA	TRBJ1-2	11	CSAREGSRRTF	TGCAGTGCTAGAGAAGGGAGCCGTCGCACCTTC
TRBV9	NA	TRBD2	TRBJ2-3	15	CASSVGSGGADTQYF	TGTGCCAGCAGCGTAGGTAGCGGGGGGGCGGATACGCAGTATTTT
TRBV28	NA	TRBD1	TRBJ1-6	13	CASTDRGGSPLHF	TGTGCCAGCACCGACAGGGGCGGTTCACCCCTCCACTTT
TRBV27	NA	TRBD2	TRBJ2-3	16	CASSFQRGASTDTQYF	TGTGCCAGCAGTTTCCAGCGGGGGGCTAGCACAGATACGCAGTATTTT
TRBV30	NA	TRBD1	TRBJ2-7	12	CAWGTGIYEQYF	TGTGCCTGGGGGACAGGGATTTACGAGCAGTACTTC
TRBV6-1	NA	NA	TRBJ2-3	15	CASSEWQGSTDTQYF	TGTGCCAGCAGTGAATGGCAGGGTAGCACAGATACGCAGTATTTT
TRBV28	few	NA	TRBJ1-5	12	CASRLGSQPQHF	TGTGCCAGCAGGCTAGGAAGCCAGCCCCAGCATTTT
TRBV9	NA	NA	TRBJ2-3	16	CASSFGPNLSTDTQYF	TGTGCCAGCAGCTTTGGGCCTAACCTTAGCACAGATACGCAGTATTTT
TRBV5-1	NA	NA	TRBJ2-1	11	CASISGNEQFF	TGCGCCAGCATCTCAGGGAATGAGCAGTTCTTC
TRBV7-9	few	TRBD1	TRBJ2-2	17	CASSLTAGQVITGELFF	TGTGCCAGCAGCTTAACTGCGGGACAGGTCATCACCGGGGAGCTGTTTTTT
TRBV28	NA	TRBD1	TRBJ1-2	12	CASSRGPYGYTF	TGTGCCAGCAGTAGGGGGCCGTATGGCTACACCTTC
TRBV10-2	NA	NA	TRBJ1-6	15	CASSESPGYGSPLHF	TGCGCCAGCAGTGAGTCCCCGGGGTATGGTTCACCCCTCCACTTT
TRBV7-3	NA	TRBD2	TRBJ2-2	14	CASSSRGGAGELFF	TGTGCCAGCAGCTCGCGCGGGGGGGCCGGGGAGCTGTTTTTT
TRBV6-5	NA	NA	TRBJ2-1	15	CASIPGPSSYNEQFF	TGTGCCAGCATCCCAGGGCCGAGCTCCTACAATGAGCAGTTCTTC
TRBV27	NA	TRBD1	TRBJ1-6	16	CASSSGTEGYSSPLHF	TGTGCCAGCAGTTCCGGGACAGAGGGTTATAGTTCACCCCTCCACTTT
TRBV18	NA	TRBD1	TRBJ1-3	18	CASSPKDRGSLSGNTIYF	TGTGCCAGCTCACCAAAGGACAGGGGGTCTCTCTCTGGAAACACCATATATTTT
TRBV3-1/TRBV3-2	NA	NA	TRBJ2-7	14	CASSQDLQSYEQYF	TGTGCCAGCAGCCAAGATTTACAGAGCTACGAGCAGTACTTC
TRBV11-2	NA	NA	TRBJ2-1	15	CASSLSPGPYNEQFF	TGTGCCAGCAGCTTGAGTCCAGGGCCATACAATGAGCAGTTCTTC
TRBV14	NA	NA	TRBJ1-6	15	CASSQGAGNNSPLHF	TGTGCCAGCAGCCAAGGGGCAGGGAATAATTCACCCCTCCACTTT
TRBV11-2	many	TRBD1	TRBJ2-2	16	CASGGVRGQGMPELFF	TGTGCCAGCGGAGGGGTTCGTGGACAGGGGATGCCGGAGCTGTTTTTT
TRBV3-1/TRBV3-2	NA	TRBD2	TRBJ2-5	16	CASSATSGGPQETQYF	TGTGCCAGCAGTGCGACTAGCGGGGGACCCCAAGAGACCCAGTACTTC
TRBV2	NA	TRBD1	TRBJ2-7	14	CASSDRGHGYEQYF	TGTGCCAGCAGTGACAGGGGGCATGGGTACGAGCAGTACTTC
TRBV5-1	few	NA	TRBJ2-3	14	CASSPRSDTDTQYF	TGCGCCAGCAGCCCCCGGTCTGACACAGATACGCAGTATTTT
TRBV28	once	NA	TRBJ1-5	14	CASSHSLRDQPQHF	TGTGCCAGCAGCCATAGCTTGAGGGATCAGCCCCAGCATTTT
TRBV4-1	NA	TRBD2	TRBJ2-3	15	CASSQVLAASDTQYF	TGCGCCAGCAGCCAAGTTCTAGCGGCCTCGGATACGCAGTATTTT
TRBV11-2	NA	NA	TRBJ1-1	12	CASRIRNTEAFF	TGTGCCAGCAGAATCAGGAACACTGAAGCTTTCTTT
TRBV6-4	NA	NA	TRBJ1-5	9	CASSKPQHF	TGTGCCAGCAGCAAGCCCCAGCATTTT
TRBV5-8	NA	TRBD1	TRBJ1-5	15	CASSPGTGHNQPQHF	TGTGCCAGCAGCCCTGGGACAGGCCACAATCAGCCCCAGCATTTT
TRBV30	NA	NA	TRBJ1-5	13	CAWSGQSNQPQHF	TGTGCCTGGAGTGGTCAGAGCAATCAGCCCCAGCATTTT
TRBV7-9	NA	TRBD2	TRBJ2-1	14	CASSLVRGGDEQFF	TGTGCCAGCAGCTTAGTGCGGGGGGGCGATGAGCAGTTCTTC
TRBV7-2	NA	TRBD1	TRBJ1-2	14	CASSLSGTGYGYTF	TGTGCCAGCAGCTTATCGGGGACAGGCTATGGCTACACCTTC
TRBV3-1/TRBV3-2	NA	TRBD2	TRBJ2-7	14	CASSRGGAMYEQYF	TGTGCCAGCAGCCGCGGGGGGGCGATGTACGAGCAGTACTTC
TRBV2	NA	NA	TRBJ2-1	14	CASIPRDSPDEQFF	TGTGCCAGCATCCCTCGGGACTCTCCAGATGAGCAGTTCTTC
TRBV7-3	NA	NA	TRBJ2-1	14	CASSPGTLNNEQFF	TGTGCCAGCAGCCCGGGGACACTGAACAATGAGCAGTTCTTC
TRBV6-2/TRBV6-3	NA	NA	TRBJ2-3	17	CASSYATGTKVTDTQYF	TGTGCCAGCAGTTACGCCACGGGGACAAAAGTCACAGATACGCAGTATTTT
TRBV3-1/TRBV3-2	NA	TRBD1	TRBJ2-7	14	CASSYGQGGLEQYF	TGTGCCAGCAGCTACGGACAGGGCGGTCTCGAGCAGTACTTC
TRBV7-6	NA	NA	TRBJ2-1	15	CASSLEVGAYNEQFF	TGTGCCAGCAGCTTAGAGGTCGGAGCCTACAATGAGCAGTTCTTC